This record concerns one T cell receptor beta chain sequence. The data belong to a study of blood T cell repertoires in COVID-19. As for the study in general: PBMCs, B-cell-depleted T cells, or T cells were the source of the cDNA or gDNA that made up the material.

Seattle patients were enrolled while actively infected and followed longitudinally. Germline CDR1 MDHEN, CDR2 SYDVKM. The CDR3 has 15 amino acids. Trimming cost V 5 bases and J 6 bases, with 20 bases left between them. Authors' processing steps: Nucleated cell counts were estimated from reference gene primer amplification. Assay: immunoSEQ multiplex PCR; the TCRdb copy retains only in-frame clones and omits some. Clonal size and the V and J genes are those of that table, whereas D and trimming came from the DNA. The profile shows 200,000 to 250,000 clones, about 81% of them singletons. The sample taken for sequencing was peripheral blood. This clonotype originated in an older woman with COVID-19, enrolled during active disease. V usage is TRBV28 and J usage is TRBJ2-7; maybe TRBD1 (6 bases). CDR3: CASSLPPGQPSEQYF. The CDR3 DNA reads TGTGCCAGCAGTCTCCCCCCCGGACAGCCATCCGAGCAGTACTTC.